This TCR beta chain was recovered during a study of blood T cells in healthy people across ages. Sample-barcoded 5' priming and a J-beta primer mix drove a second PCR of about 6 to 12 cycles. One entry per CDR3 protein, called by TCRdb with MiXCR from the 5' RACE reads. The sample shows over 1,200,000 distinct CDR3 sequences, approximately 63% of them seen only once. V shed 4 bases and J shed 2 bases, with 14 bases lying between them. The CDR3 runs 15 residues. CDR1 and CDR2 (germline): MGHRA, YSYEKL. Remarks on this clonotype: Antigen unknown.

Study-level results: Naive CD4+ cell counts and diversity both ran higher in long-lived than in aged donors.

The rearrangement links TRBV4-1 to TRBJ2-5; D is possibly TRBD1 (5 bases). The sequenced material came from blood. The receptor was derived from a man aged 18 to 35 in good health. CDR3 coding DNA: TGCGCCAGCAGCCTAACGACAGCACCTCAAGAGACCCAGTACTTC. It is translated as CASSLTTAPQETQYF.